The text below deals with one T cell receptor beta chain. The antigen is not known. The CDR3 is 15 residues long. V lost 2 bases, J lost 2 bases, and 11 bases lay in between. Germline V lookup: CDR1 SGHTA, CDR2 FQGNSA. This entry is derived from a study of T cells in Graves' hyperthyroidism and ophthalmopathy. Points from the study as a whole: Most clonotypes expanded in the thyroid (above 0.001) were also present in blood. Ophthalmopathy, which appeared later, was predicted by the model a median roughly 6.6 months before onset.

RNA transcripts provided the source from which TCR beta CDR3 regions were amplified. Researchers ran a first-round RT-PCR on the TCR CDR3 using the HTBI primer set. TCRdb re-called the multiplex PCR reads through MiXCR, storing one row per CDR3 protein. The table has almost 500,000 distinct CDR3 sequences, 20% to 25% seen once; the top ten hold approximately 49%. J is TRBJ2-3 and V is TRBV7-2; no clear D gene. The sequenced material came from blood. The sequence came from a woman aged 70-85 years with Graves' ophthalmopathy. CDR3 coding DNA: TGTGCCAGCAGCTTATGGGCGGTAAACACAGATACGCAGTATTTT. Translation gives CASSLWAVNTDTQYF.